This T cell receptor (beta chain) was sequenced in a study of shared clonotypes between healthy human individuals. Study-level results: What naive subsets generally showed was a larger estimated richness than memory subsets showed. A limitation of the genetic and exposure-history diversity represented arose from few donors. Among donors, sharing of clonotypes was expected to be affected by sequencing depth. Large sequencing depth failed to make sorted-subset sequencing complete, rarefaction showed.

Assay used: immunoSEQ multiplex PCR; TCRdb lists only in-frame clones, some missing. In the table there are 2 million to 3 million clones, more than 85% of which are singletons. Details on this clone: Its antigen is undetermined.

Germline-derived CDR1 and CDR2 are SGDLS and YYNGEE. This CDR3 has 15 residues. V gave up 1 base and J gave up 3 bases, with 13 bases separating them. This sequence joins TRBV9 and TRBJ1-1, with D possibly being TRBD1 (5 bases). This TCR came from a man between 18 and 35 years old in good health. Some clones in this sample may be carry-over from other donors' samples. Sample: naive CD4+ T cells from PBMCs. The sample's subset: CD45RA+ positively selected. The CDR3 DNA reads as TGTGCCAGCAGCGTATCGGGGGGACGGGACACTGAAGCTTTCTTT. It yields the protein CASSVSGGRDTEAFF. The whole variable domain, remainder taken from reference TRBV9 and TRBJ1-1, is DSGVTQTPKHLITATGQRVTLRCSPRSGDLSVYWYQQSLDQGLQFLIQYYNGEERAKGNILERFSAQQFPDLHSELNLSSLELGDSALYFCASSVSGGRDTEAFFGQGTRLTVV.